These 27 T cell receptor beta chains originate from one sample sequenced in a study of beta chain features in type 1 diabetes. Study-wide findings and caveats: When Type 1 diabetes patients were examined, their TCRB CDR3s proved moderately but significantly shorter in all four CD4+ subsets.

The study reverse transcribed the entire isolated RNA, so it sequenced expressed TCRB transcripts. The data were produced by immunoSEQ multiplex PCR, yet TCRdb's version contains in-frame clones alone and is incomplete. The sample carries 41,000 or so clones, approximately 61% recorded once. These receptors' antigens are unknown. Specimen: Tregs from blood. These receptors all come from a man younger than 40 with type 1 diabetes. Some clones in this sample may be carry-over from other donors' samples.

This chain joins TRBV2 and TRBJ1-1, with D possibly TRBD1 on 5 matching bases. V lost 8 bases and J 1 base, leaving 14 bases between the germline ends. Germline lookup yields CDR1 SNHLY and CDR2 FYNNEI. This CDR3 region has 14 residues. This CDR3 reads CASLSTGGNTEAFF. The CDR3 DNA is TGTGCCAGCCTATCTACGGGGGGGAACACTGAAGCTTTCTTT.

CDR3 in amino acids: CASSLGGFEAFF. In DNA, the CDR3 is TGCGCCAGCAGCTTGGGCGGGTTTGAAGCTTTCTTT. This sequence joins TRBV5-1 and TRBJ1-1; D is undetermined. CDR1 SGHRS and CDR2 YFSETQ come from the germline V gene. This CDR3 spans 12 amino acids. Between the trimmed V and J ends, which lost 0 bases and 7 bases, there was a span of 7 bases.

The chain couples TRBV27 to TRBJ2-2, with 7 bases fitting TRBD1. The germline V gene has CDR1 MNHEY and CDR2 SMNVEV (reference sequence). V gave up 8 bases and J gave up 1 base; unmatched junction bases: 7. This CDR3 has 15 amino acids. CDR3 in amino acids: CASAPRTGNTGELFF. CDR3 DNA sequence: TGTGCCAGCGCTCCAAGGACAGGGAACACCGGGGAGCTGTTTTTT.

J is TRBJ2-7 and V is TRBV7-2; 12 bases map to TRBD2. The germline gives CDR1 SGHTA, CDR2 FQGNSA. The length of the CDR3 is 15 residues. The V gene end was trimmed by 3 bases and the J gene end by 5 bases; junction bases not matched to a gene: 5. The DNA of the CDR3 is TGTGCCAGCAGCTTTCTAGCGGGGGGGCCCAACGAGCAGTACTTC. Residues: CASSFLAGGPNEQYF.

In DNA form, the CDR3 reads TGTGCCTGGAGTGTATTAGTAGGGGTAGGCTACACCTTC. Its protein product is CAWSVLVGVGYTF. This chain links TRBV30 with TRBJ1-2; possibly TRBD1 for D (5 bases). Trimming left V 0 bases short and J 8 bases short, with 13 bases between. The CDR3 covers 13 residues. Per the germline V gene, CDR1 is GTSNPN and CDR2 is SVGIG (reference sequence).

The J gene is TRBJ1-1, the V gene TRBV7-9; 10 bases are a match to TRBD1. V shed 5 bases, J shed 3 bases, and the junction held 6 bases outside the gene matches. CDR1 SEHNR and CDR2 FQNEAQ come from the germline V gene (reference sequence). The CDR3 spans 15 residues. The CDR3 reads CASSPRTGGDTEAFF. The CDR3 DNA is TGTGCCAGCAGCCCAAGGACAGGGGGGGACACTGAAGCTTTCTTT.

J is TRBJ1-1 and V is TRBV7-9; D is undetermined. This CDR3 has 12 amino acids. Germline assignment: CDR1 SEHNR and CDR2 FQNEAQ (reference sequence). V was trimmed by 4 bases and J by 1 base, leaving 4 bases between them. The CDR3 is CASSSRNTEAFF. DNA of the CDR3: TGTGCCAGCAGCTCCAGGAACACTGAAGCTTTCTTT.

As concerns this clone: Its ends do not fully match the called genes, so a read error is possible. V is TRBV7-2 and J is TRBJ2-5; TRBD2 aligns across 11 bases. The CDR3 covers 18 residues. Looked up from germline, CDR1 is SGHTA and CDR2 is FQGNSA. Written as DNA, the CDR3 is TGTGCCAGCAGATTAGTAGGGGGGACTAGCGGATCAAAAGAGACCCAGTACTTC. Amino acid sequence: CASRLVGGTSGSKETQYF.

This clone was seen a few times. The chain links TRBV27 to TRBJ1-1, with D possibly TRBD1 on 5 matching bases. This CDR3 is built from 13 residues. The V gene lost 3 bases and the J gene lost 4 bases, with 9 bases spanning the gap. Germline CDR1 and CDR2: MNHEY and SMNVEV (reference sequence). The CDR3 DNA is TGTGCCAGCAGTTTTAGTAGGGGCACTGAAGCTTTCTTT. Amino acids: CASSFSRGTEAFF.

This chain joins TRBV9 and TRBJ2-7, with TRBD2 identical over 10 bases. CDR3 size: 15 residues. Germline CDR1 reads SGDLS; CDR2 reads YYNGEE. Trimming cost V 0 bases and J 3 bases; bases outside gene matches: 3. CDR3 residues: CASSVGLAGDYEQYF. The CDR3 DNA sequence: TGTGCCAGCAGCGTAGGTCTAGCGGGGGACTACGAGCAGTACTTC.

Concerning this clone: Its ends do not fully match the called genes, so a read error is possible. The V call is TRBV4-2, the J call TRBJ2-7; D is possibly TRBD1 (6 bases). This CDR3 has 11 residues. Per germline, CDR1 LGHNA and CDR2 YNFKEQ. The chain's CDR3 is CASSQGGQVDF. In DNA, the CDR3 is TGTGCCAGCAGCCAAGGGGGGCAGGTCGACTTC.

This clone has more than one count but fewer than ten. V is TRBV6-6 and J is TRBJ1-5; D is possibly TRBD1 (6 bases). The CDR3 runs to 15 residues. V was trimmed by 4 bases and J by 6 bases, leaving 16 bases between them. Germline V CDR1 and CDR2: MNHNY, SVGAGI (reference sequence). CDR3 coding DNA: TGTGCCAGCAGTTCGCCGGGACAAATACCTCAGCCCCAGCATTTT. Translated, it gives CASSSPGQIPQPQHF.

The chain links TRBV15 to TRBJ1-4, with D unclear. V lost 2 bases and J lost 7, with 8 bases in between. Germline V gives CDR1 LNHNV, CDR2 YYDKDF (reference sequence). The CDR3 loop spans 13 amino acids. CDR3 protein: CATSRRGSEKLFF. The CDR3 bases are TGTGCCACCAGCAGACGAGGGAGTGAAAAACTGTTTTTT.

The chain recombines TRBV5-4 with TRBJ2-3, with D unclear. Germline V lookup: CDR1 SGHNT, CDR2 YYREEE (reference sequence). Trimming pared 3 bases from V and 6 bases from J, leaving 8 bases between. The CDR3 consists of 12 residues. CDR3 residues: CASSWPGDTQYF. For the CDR3, the DNA is TGTGCCAGCAGCTGGCCCGGGGATACGCAGTATTTT.

As to this clone: Other DNA sequences in the sample encode the same CDR3. The chain has TRBV9 and TRBJ2-7; tentatively, D is TRBD2 (8 bases). Germline loops: CDR1 SGDLS, CDR2 YYNGEE. This CDR3 comprises 17 residues. Trimming shortened V by 2 bases and J by 7 bases, and 25 bases separated the two germline ends. The CDR3 DNA reads TGTGCCAGCAGCGTTTCGCCAGGGGGGTCGCCGGGGGGGGAGCAGTACTTC. Its translation: CASSVSPGGSPGGEQYF.

Only a few counts were recorded for this clone. V usage is TRBV29-1 and J usage is TRBJ2-1, with TRBD2 identical over 7 bases. This CDR3 contains 11 residues. With V trimmed by 4 bases and J by 7 bases, 1 base remained unmatched. The germline CDR1 and CDR2 sequences are SQVTM and ANQGSEA. CDR3 amino acids: CSVGRGNEQFF. CDR3 DNA: TGCAGCGTTGGGCGGGGGAATGAGCAGTTCTTC.

The J gene is TRBJ1-5, the V gene TRBV28; 9 bases are a match to TRBD1. This CDR3 contains 16 residues. Trimming at V came to 5 bases and at J to 2 bases, leaving 7 bases not matched to a gene. Germline-derived CDR1 and CDR2 are MDHEN and SYDVKM. CDR3: CASSTPGQGGNQPQHF. CDR3 DNA sequence: TGTGCCAGCAGTACACCGGGACAGGGAGGCAATCAGCCCCAGCATTTT. Combining the CDR3 with reference TRBV28 and TRBJ1-5 gives the whole variable domain DVKVTQSSRYLVKRTGEKVFLECVQDMDHENMFWYRQDPGLGLRLIYFSYDVKMKEKGDIPEGYSVSREKKERFSLILESASTNQTSMYLCASSTPGQGGNQPQHFGDGTRLSIL.

This clone was picked up one time. In nucleotides, the CDR3 is TGTGCCAGCAGCAAGCGGGGGGTCCCGGGGGAGCTGTTTTTT. Translation: CASSKRGVPGELFF. The chain combines TRBV6-5 with TRBJ2-2, with 9 positions matching TRBD2. The CDR3 length is 14 residues. With 6 bases clipped from V and 8 bases from J, the junction kept 7 bases outside the gene matches. Germline CDR1 reads MNHEY; CDR2 reads SVGAGI.

This chain joins TRBV7-3 and TRBJ1-6, with TRBD1 matching over 8 bases. Germline V lookup: CDR1 SGHTA, CDR2 FQGTGA. V shed 3 bases and J 8 bases; nucleotides not matched to a gene: 6. This CDR3 contains 15 residues. CDR3 sequence (DNA): TGTGCCAGCAGCTTGGCGGGGACAGGCTATTCACCCCTCCACTTT. Protein: CASSLAGTGYSPLHF.

This clone was recorded a few times. The chain couples TRBV4-2 to TRBJ2-7, with 8 nucleotides matching TRBD1. Per germline, CDR1 LGHNA and CDR2 YNFKEQ. CDR3 length: 15 residues. Trimming took 5 bases from V and 6 from J; bases not matched to a gene: 12. CDR3 sequence: CASSSRGQGAAEQYF. The CDR3 DNA reads as TGTGCCAGCAGCTCCCGGGGGCAGGGGGCGGCCGAGCAGTACTTC.

The chain couples TRBV10-3 to TRBJ2-2; D is unresolved. The germline CDR1 and CDR2 sequences are ENHRY and SYGVKD. V was pared by 3 bases and J by 2 bases, with 4 bases between. The CDR3 sequence is 13 residues long. The CDR3 sequence is CAISDINTGELFF. In nucleotides, the CDR3 is TGTGCCATCAGTGACATTAACACCGGGGAGCTGTTTTTT.

V usage is TRBV28 and J usage is TRBJ1-2; tentatively, D is TRBD1 (5 bases). Trimming shortened V by 7 bases and J by 4 bases, and 19 bases separated the two germline ends. CDR1 and CDR2 (germline): MDHEN, SYDVKM. This CDR3 is built from 15 residues. The CDR3 sequence: CASTWGAGLSYGYTF. The CDR3 DNA is TGTGCCAGCACCTGGGGTGCGGGGCTGAGCTATGGCTACACCTTC.

V usage is TRBV4-1 and J usage is TRBJ1-2, with a tentative D call TRBD1 (6 bases). This CDR3 region has 17 residues. Germline V gene data show CDR1 as MGHRA and CDR2 as YSYEKL. The V end lost 1 base, the J end lost 4 bases, and 19 bases lay between the germline ends. DNA for the CDR3: TGCGCCAGCAGCCAAGTCCAACGAGGGACAAGGATCTATGGCTACACCTTC. Encoded protein: CASSQVQRGTRIYGYTF.

This chain links TRBV2 with TRBJ1-1; maybe TRBD1 (6 bases). This CDR3 is built from 14 residues. Trimming pared 7 bases from V and 5 bases from J, leaving 17 bases between. From germline, CDR1 is SNHLY and CDR2 FYNNEI. The CDR3 DNA sequence: TGTGCCAGCACCACGTTTGGGGGCAGGACTGAAGCTTTCTTT. The encoded protein is CASTTFGGRTEAFF.

The count of this clone is one. The rearrangement links TRBV20-1 to TRBJ2-3; D ambiguous. CDR1 and CDR2 from the germline V gene are DFQATT and SNEGSKA (reference sequence). The length of the CDR3 is 11 residues. Trimming shortened V by 2 bases and J by 5 bases, and 5 bases separated the two germline ends. This CDR3 reads CSARLRDTQYF. The CDR3 region has the DNA TGCAGTGCTAGACTGCGAGATACGCAGTATTTT.

The rearrangement joins TRBV5-4 to TRBJ2-3; D unresolved. V was cut by 4 bases and J by 3 bases, with 6 bases left in between. From germline, CDR1 is SGHNT and CDR2 YYREEE (reference sequence). CDR3 length equals 12 residues. The DNA of the CDR3 is TGTGCCAGCAGCGGCCCAACAGATACGCAGTATTTT. This sequence encodes CASSGPTDTQYF.

The V and J genes are TRBV5-4 and TRBJ2-3, with 10 bases fitting TRBD2. V was clipped by 3 bases and J by 3 bases; unmatched bases: 4. Germline V CDR1 and CDR2: SGHNT, YYREEE (reference sequence). This CDR3 is 15 amino acids long. The CDR3 nucleotides read TGTGCCAGCAGCTCACTAGCGGGGTCAACAGATACGCAGTATTTT. Encoded protein: CASSSLAGSTDTQYF.